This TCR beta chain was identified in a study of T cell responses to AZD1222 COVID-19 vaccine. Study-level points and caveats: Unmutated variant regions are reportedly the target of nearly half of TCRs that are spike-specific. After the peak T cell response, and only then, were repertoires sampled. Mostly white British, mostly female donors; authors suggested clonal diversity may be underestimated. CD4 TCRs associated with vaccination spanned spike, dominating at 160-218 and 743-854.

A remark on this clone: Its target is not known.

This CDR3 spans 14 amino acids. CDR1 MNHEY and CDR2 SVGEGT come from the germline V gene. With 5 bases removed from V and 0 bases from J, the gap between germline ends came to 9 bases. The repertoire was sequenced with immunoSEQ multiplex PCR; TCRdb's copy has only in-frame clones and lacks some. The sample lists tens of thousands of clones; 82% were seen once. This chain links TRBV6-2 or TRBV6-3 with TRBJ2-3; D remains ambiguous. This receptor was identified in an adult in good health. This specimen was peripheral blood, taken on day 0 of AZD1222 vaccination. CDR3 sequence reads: CASSARWSTDTQYF. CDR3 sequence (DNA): TGTGCCAGCAGTGCCCGGTGGAGCACAGATACGCAGTATTTT.